This T cell receptor (beta chain) originates from a study of T cells after posttransplantation cyclophosphamide. Controls had myeloablative marrow grafts with methotrexate and calcineurin inhibitor, sampled at 1 year. Germline CDR1 and CDR2: SGDLS and YYNGEE. The CDR3 has 16 amino acids. Trimming pared 3 bases from V and 2 bases from J, leaving 17 bases between. Here immunoSEQ multiplex PCR was the method, and the copy in TCRdb shows in-frame clones only, minus some. The sample gives 21,000 or so clones, 80% to 90% of which show up once; 2% to 2.5% is in the top ten. This material consisted of PBMCs, taken about 400 days after allogeneic stem cell transplant with calcineurin inhibitor and methotrexate. This sequence was found in a female patient aged 30 to 45 who received an allogeneic stem cell transplant from an unrelated donor, was CMV-positive, and had acute and chronic GVHD. T cells may partly derive from the graft donor. The chain uses TRBV9 and TRBJ1-1; perhaps TRBD1 as D (5 bases). CDR3 nucleotide sequence: TGTGCCAGCAGCGATATCACCGGGACTGCAAACACTGAAGCTTTCTTT. It specifies CASSDITGTANTEAFF. The complete variable domain, with remaining parts taken from reference TRBV9 and TRBJ1-1, reads DSGVTQTPKHLITATGQRVTLRCSPRSGDLSVYWYQQSLDQGLQFLIQYYNGEERAKGNILERFSAQQFPDLHSELNLSSLELGDSALYFCASSDITGTANTEAFFGQGTRLTVV.